These 3 T cell receptor beta chains share one sample of origin, sequenced in a study of blood T cell repertoires in COVID-19. Profiled with immunoSEQ multiplex PCR; TCRdb holds only in-frame clones, not every one. This sample has some 210,000 clones; about four fifths occur once, and the top ten carry 7.6%. The sample was peripheral blood. Receptors were obtained from a woman aged 45-59 years with active or convalescent COVID-19.

V usage is TRBV2 and J usage is TRBJ2-3; tentative D call: TRBD1 (7 bases). Germline CDR1 and CDR2: SNHLY and FYNNEI. The CDR3 extends over 15 amino acids. The V end was cut by 2 bases, the J end by 4 bases, with 13 bases between. DNA of the CDR3: TGTGCCAGCAGTGAATCTGGCAGGGGGGCAGATACGCAGTATTTT. Translated, it gives CASSESGRGADTQYF.

J is TRBJ1-6 and V is TRBV30; D is undetermined. Germline CDR1 reads GTSNPN; CDR2 reads SVGIG (reference sequence). The CDR3 sequence is 14 residues long. The V and J ends lost 3 bases and 0 bases respectively, with 6 bases between them. The CDR3 protein is CAWSSSSYNSPLHF. The CDR3 nucleotides are TGTGCCTGGAGCTCGAGCTCCTATAATTCACCCCTCCACTTT. Combining the CDR3 with reference TRBV30 and TRBJ1-6 gives the whole variable domain SQTIHQWPATLVQPVGSPLSLECTVEGTSNPNLYWYRQAAGRGLQLLFYSVGIGQISSEVPQNLSASRPQDRQFILSSKKLLLSDSGFYLCAWSSSSYNSPLHFGNGTRLTVT.

CDR3 region: CASSLWQGNQPQHF. CDR3 sequence (DNA): TGTGCCAGCAGTTTGTGGCAGGGAAATCAGCCCCAGCATTTT. The chain carries TRBV28 and TRBJ1-5, with D possibly TRBD1 on 5 matching bases. There are 14 residues in the CDR3. Trimming shortened V by 3 bases and J by 4 bases, and 10 bases separated the two germline ends. Looked up from germline, CDR1 is MDHEN and CDR2 is SYDVKM.